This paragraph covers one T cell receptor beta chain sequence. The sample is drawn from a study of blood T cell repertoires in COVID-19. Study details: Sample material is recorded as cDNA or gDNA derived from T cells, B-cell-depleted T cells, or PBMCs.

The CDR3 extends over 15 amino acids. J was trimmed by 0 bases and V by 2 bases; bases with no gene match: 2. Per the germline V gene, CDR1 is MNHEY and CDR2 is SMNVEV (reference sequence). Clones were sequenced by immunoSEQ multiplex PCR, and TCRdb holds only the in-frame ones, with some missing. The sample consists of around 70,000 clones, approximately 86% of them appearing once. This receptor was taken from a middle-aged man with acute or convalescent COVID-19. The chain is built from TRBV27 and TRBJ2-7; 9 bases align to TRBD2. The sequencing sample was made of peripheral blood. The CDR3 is CASSLGLAYSYEQYF. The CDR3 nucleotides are TGTGCCAGCAGTTTAGGACTAGCGTACTCCTACGAGCAGTACTTC.